The present entry profiles one TCR beta chain with its context. Its specificity is unknown. The study ran its PCR with 60 Vbeta and 13 Jbeta primers. Study processing details: In a later analysis, of about 80 million unique beta chains, about 11 million appeared in at least two donors. Sequencing used immunoSEQ multiplex PCR; TCRdb keeps in-frame clones, though not all of them. D and trimming were read from the DNA, whereas the V and J calls and clone size are those reported in that table. The sample lists nearly 110,000 clones; about 76% were seen once. This entry belongs to a study of cytomegalovirus exposure and HLA in healthy donors. The germline gives CDR1 MNHNS, CDR2 SASEGT. The CDR3 has 15 residues. V was trimmed by 6 bases and J by 7 bases, leaving 19 bases between them. General observations from the study: Later on, a genetic analysis was performed. It linked a missense variant in DCLRE1C with V- and J-gene trimming of TCR beta. In an earlier analysis, most TCR beta V segments were productive about 87% or about 30% of the time.

The sequencing sample was made of PBMCs. This rearrangement joins TRBV6-1 to TRBJ2-1, with D maybe TRBD1 (6 bases). The receptor comes from a woman aged 45-60 years in good health and CMV-seropositive. CDR3 protein: CASREPGAGENEQFF. As DNA, the CDR3 is TGTGCCAGCAGGGAACCAGGGGCCGGAGAGAATGAGCAGTTCTTC.